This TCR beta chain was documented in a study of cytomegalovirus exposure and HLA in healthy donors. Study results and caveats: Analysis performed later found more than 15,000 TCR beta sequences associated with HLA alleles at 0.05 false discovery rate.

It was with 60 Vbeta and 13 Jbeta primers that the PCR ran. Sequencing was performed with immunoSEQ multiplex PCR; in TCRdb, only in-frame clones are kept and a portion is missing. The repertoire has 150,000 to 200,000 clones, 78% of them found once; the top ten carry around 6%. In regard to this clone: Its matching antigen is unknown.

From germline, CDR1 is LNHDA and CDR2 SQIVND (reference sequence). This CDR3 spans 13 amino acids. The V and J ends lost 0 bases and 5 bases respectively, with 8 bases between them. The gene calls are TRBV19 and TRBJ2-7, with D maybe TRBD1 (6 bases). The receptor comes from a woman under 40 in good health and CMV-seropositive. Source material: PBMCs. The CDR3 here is CASSIDPGDEQYF. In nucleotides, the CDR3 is TGTGCCAGTAGTATAGATCCAGGGGACGAGCAGTACTTC.